Listed here are 11 T cell receptor beta chains from one sample, sequenced in a study of CD8 T cells in ankylosing spondylitis (dated by TCRdb to about 2017). The library came from 5' RACE. The data were produced on an Illumina HiSeq 2500. TCRdb redid the processing of the public reads, applying fastp at Q25 and MiXCR, and retained in-frame beta chains. Every entry covers one CDR3 protein and lists the most common genes and DNA from its rows. For this sample there are 350,000 to 400,000 distinct CDR3 sequences; 20% to 25% appear just once. The top ten constitute around 13% of the sample. The material sequenced was blood, either unsorted or a sorted T cell fraction (not recorded which). The receptors here all came from a male donor with ankylosing spondylitis or in good health (not recorded which).

This clonotype was counted a few times. Written as DNA, the CDR3 is TGCGCCAGCAGCTTCTGGACTAGCGGGGGGCTAAACACAGATACGCAGTATTTT. It specifies CASSFWTSGGLNTDTQYF. The gene calls are TRBV5-1 and TRBJ2-3; 14 bases align to TRBD2. The CDR3 extends over 18 amino acids. Per the germline V gene, CDR1 is SGHRS and CDR2 is YFSETQ. V lost 2 bases to trimming and J lost 2 bases; unmatched junction nucleotides: 7.

This clonotype appeared a few times. The chain is built from TRBV27 and TRBJ1-5; D uncertain. Germline V CDR1 and CDR2: MNHEY, SMNVEV (reference sequence). The ends were cut back, 2 bases at V and 3 bases at J, with 8 bases in the middle. The CDR3 is 14 residues long. The CDR3 region is CASSLEGINQPQHF. The CDR3 DNA reads as TGTGCCAGCAGTTTAGAGGGAATCAATCAGCCCCAGCATTTT.

This clonotype came up many times. The chain carries TRBV12-3 or TRBV12-4 and TRBJ1-1; possible D gene TRBD1, 6 bases. The CDR3 covers 13 residues. Trimming cost V 3 bases and J 5 bases, with 10 bases left between them. The DNA of the CDR3 is TGTGCCAGCAGTTTCCCGGGGGCGACTGAAGCTTTCTTT. The encoded protein is CASSFPGATEAFF.

V is TRBV7-9 and J is TRBJ2-5; D is perhaps TRBD2 (6 bases). The CDR3 sequence is 15 residues long. From germline, CDR1 is SEHNR and CDR2 FQNEAQ (reference sequence). V was clipped by 4 bases and J by 2 bases, with 14 bases between them. CDR3 in DNA: TGTGCCAGCAGCTCAAACCGGGAGCTACAAGAGACCCAGTACTTC. As protein: CASSSNRELQETQYF.

This clonotype was observed at least ten times. V is TRBV30 and J is TRBJ1-6, with 8 bases lining up with TRBD1. V was clipped by 1 base and J by 9 bases; unmatched bases: 8. Germline V gene data show CDR1 as GTSNPN and CDR2 as SVGIG (reference sequence). The CDR3 consists of 15 residues. CDR3 nucleotides: TGTGCCTGGAGTGCCCCCGGACAGGGCAGTTCACCCCTCCACTTT. The encoded protein is CAWSAPGQGSSPLHF.

The rearrangement joins TRBV7-8 to TRBJ2-5; D not certain. The CDR3 is 14 residues long. Germline V gene sequence: CDR1 SGHVS, CDR2 FQNEAQ. Trimming took 1 base from V and 4 from J, leaving 10 bases between them. CDR3 bases: TGTGCCAGCAGCTTAGTAACCTCCCCAGAGACCCAGTACTTC. Its protein product is CASSLVTSPETQYF.

The chain carries TRBV30 and TRBJ2-7; a weak D match, TRBD1 (6 bases). Germline V gene sequence: CDR1 GTSNPN, CDR2 SVGIG (reference sequence). Trimming removed 2 bases at V and 0 bases at J, with 14 bases between. The CDR3 loop spans 15 amino acids. DNA of the CDR3: TGTGCCTGGAGTCGAACTGGGGGCCTCTCCTACGAGCAGTACTTC. Residues: CAWSRTGGLSYEQYF.

This clonotype has just a few counts. This chain connects TRBV29-1 to TRBJ2-1; TRBD2 matches at 9 bases. This CDR3 has 14 residues. V lost 1 base and J lost 5; bases outside the gene matches: 3. Per the germline V gene, CDR1 is SQVTM and CDR2 is ANQGSEA. The CDR3 DNA follows: TGCAGCGTTGAAGGAGCGGGGGGAAACAATGAGCAGTTCTTC. This sequence encodes CSVEGAGGNNEQFF.

V gene TRBV5-5 combines with J gene TRBJ2-7; D is perhaps TRBD1 or TRBD2 (5 bases each). The CDR3 totals 14 residues. V was cut by 2 bases and J by 2 bases, with 11 bases left in between. CDR1 is SGHKS and CDR2 is YYEKEE in the germline V gene (reference sequence). CDR3 sequence (DNA): TGTGCCAGCAGCTTCCCCGGGACGCCCTACGAGCAGTACTTC. Amino acids: CASSFPGTPYEQYF. The full variable domain, its missing parts supplied by reference TRBV5-5 and TRBJ2-7, is DAGVTQSPTHLIKTRGQQVTLRCSPISGHKSVSWYQQVLGQGPQFIFQYYEKEERGRGNFPDRFSARQFPNYSSELNVNALLLGDSALYLCASSFPGTPYEQYFGPGTRLTVT.

The chain carries TRBV27 and TRBJ2-1; TRBD2 is a possible D gene (7 bases). Germline V lookup: CDR1 MNHEY, CDR2 SMNVEV (reference sequence). V was pared by 1 base and J by 3 bases, with 13 bases between. The CDR3 has 16 amino acids. CDR3 nucleotide sequence: TGTGCCAGCAGTTTATTGGGGGGGGCGGACTACAATGAGCAGTTCTTC. It specifies CASSLLGGADYNEQFF.

The J gene is TRBJ2-3, the V gene TRBV20-1; 12 bases are shared with TRBD2. The CDR3 runs 15 residues. From germline, CDR1 is DFQATT and CDR2 SNEGSKA (reference sequence). Trimming removed 1 base from V and 3 bases from J; junction bases left unmatched: 2. DNA of the CDR3: TGCAGTGCTAGAGGACTAGCGGGGGCGACAGATACGCAGTATTTT. Encoded protein: CSARGLAGATDTQYF.